These 24 T cell receptor beta chains originate from one sample sequenced in a study of cytomegalovirus exposure and HLA in healthy donors. The study ran its PCR with 60 Vbeta and 13 Jbeta primers. Some clones are missing from TCRdb's copy, which holds only in-frame ones; the method was immunoSEQ multiplex PCR. The repertoire holds under 300,000 clones, about 66% seen once, with 2% to 2.5% in the top ten. The sequenced material came from PBMCs. These receptors all stem from a female donor in good health and CMV-seronegative.

The rearrangement joins TRBV7-8 to TRBJ2-5, with 7 nucleotides matching TRBD2. The J call may be wrong; the DNA end is better matched by TRBJ2-7. Germline V gene sequence: CDR1 SGHVS, CDR2 FQNEAQ. This CDR3 is 16 amino acids long. The CDR3 nucleotides read TGTGCCAGCAGCCCCCCGTGGAGGTTGGGGGGGTACGAGCAGTACTTC. Translating it yields CASSPPWRLGGYEQYF.

The sample holds one count of this clone. The genes are TRBV14 and TRBJ1-2; D is possibly TRBD1 (6 bases). The CDR3 length is 15 residues. CDR1 and CDR2 from the germline V gene are SGHDN and FVKESK. Trimming took off 0 bases at V and 8 bases at J, with 16 bases between the two ends. The DNA of the CDR3 is TGTGCCAGCAGCCAAGAAGGGACACAGGCGCAAGGCTACACCTTC. The encoded protein is CASSQEGTQAQGYTF.

The rearrangement links TRBV2 to TRBJ2-4; no definite D call. CDR3 length: 14 amino acids. V was shortened by 6 bases and J by 0 bases, with 9 bases between the two germline ends. Looked up from germline, CDR1 is SNHLY and CDR2 is FYNNEI. This chain's CDR3 is CASSQALAKNIQYF. DNA of the CDR3: TGTGCCAGCAGCCAGGCTCTAGCCAAAAACATTCAGTACTTC. Full variable domain (rest looked up from reference TRBV2 and TRBJ2-4): EPEVTQTPSHQVTQMGQEVILRCVPISNHLYFYWYRQILGQKVEFLVSFYNNEISEKSEIFDDQFSVERPDGSNFTLKIRSTKLEDSAMYFCASSQALAKNIQYFGAGTRLSVL.

The V gene is TRBV7-9, the J gene TRBJ2-7; D possibly corresponds to TRBD1 (5 bases). The CDR3 extends over 12 amino acids. The germline CDR1 and CDR2 sequences are SEHNR and FQNEAQ (reference sequence). V lost 5 bases to trimming and J lost 2 bases, with 7 bases between them. The CDR3 loop reads CASSQGAYEQYF. In DNA form, the CDR3 reads TGTGCCAGCAGCCAGGGTGCCTACGAGCAGTACTTC.

This chain joins TRBV19 and TRBJ2-5; unclear D gene. The tail of the sequence fits TRBJ2-7 better, so the J call may be wrong. CDR3 length: 13 residues. Looked up from germline, CDR1 is LNHDA and CDR2 is SQIVND (reference sequence). The CDR3 reads CASSITPGYEQYF. As DNA, the CDR3 is TGTGCCAGTAGTATAACTCCGGGTTACGAGCAGTACTTC.

This chain joins TRBV7-9 and TRBJ2-7; 8 positions match TRBD1. CDR1 is SEHNR and CDR2 is FQNEAQ in the germline V gene (reference sequence). The CDR3 runs 17 residues. The V and J ends lost 4 bases and 7 bases, in that order; junction bases with no gene match: 18. CDR3 residues: CASSSRDPGQAYLEQYF. For the CDR3, the DNA is TGTGCCAGCAGCTCAAGGGACCCGGGACAGGCTTATCTGGAGCAGTACTTC.

This chain joins TRBV2 and TRBJ2-1, with D maybe TRBD2 (5 bases). V dropped 0 bases and J dropped 0 bases, with 12 bases sitting between them. The CDR3 covers 17 residues. From germline, CDR1 is SNHLY and CDR2 FYNNEI. CDR3 region: CASSEALLGSSYNEQFF. The CDR3 bases are TGTGCCAGCAGTGAAGCGCTTTTGGGGAGCTCCTACAATGAGCAGTTCTTC.

V is TRBV5-1 and J is TRBJ2-1; perhaps TRBD2 as D (6 bases). CDR3 length equals 14 residues. Germline V CDR1 and CDR2: SGHRS, YFSETQ. Deletions cut 3 bases from V and 3 bases from J, with 10 bases between. This chain's CDR3 is CASSSTSLYNEQFF. DNA for the CDR3: TGCGCCAGCAGCTCGACTAGTCTCTACAATGAGCAGTTCTTC. Combining the CDR3 with reference TRBV5-1 and TRBJ2-1 gives the whole variable domain KAGVTQTPRYLIKTRGQQVTLSCSPISGHRSVSWYQQTPGQGLQFLFEYFSETQRNKGNFPGRFSGRQFSNSRSEMNVSTLELGDSALYLCASSSTSLYNEQFFGPGTRLTVL.

This chain connects TRBV7-9 to TRBJ2-7; the match to TRBD2 covers 10 bases. The germline CDR1 and CDR2 sequences are SEHNR and FQNEAQ (reference sequence). The V segment lost 5 bases and the J segment 1 base; nucleotides outside the gene matches: 11. The CDR3 extends over 17 amino acids. The CDR3 loop is CASSPTSGVILSYEQYF. CDR3 nucleotides: TGTGCCAGCAGCCCAACTAGCGGGGTGATACTATCCTACGAGCAGTACTTC.

The rearrangement links TRBV7-9 to TRBJ2-1; D remains unclear. Germline V gene sequence: CDR1 SEHNR, CDR2 FQNEAQ (reference sequence). The length of the CDR3 is 12 residues. Trimming removed 8 bases from V and 7 bases from J, with 12 bases in between. The CDR3 DNA sequence: TGTGCCAGCCTACCTAAGCCGAATGAGCAGTTCTTC. It specifies CASLPKPNEQFF.

The chain couples TRBV19 to TRBJ1-5, with 7 bases that match TRBD1. Germline V gene data show CDR1 as LNHDA and CDR2 as SQIVND (reference sequence). J gave up 5 bases and V 7 bases, and 11 bases lay outside the gene matches. This CDR3 has 15 residues. CDR3 region: CASTLRTGLDQPQHF. The CDR3, as DNA: TGTGCCAGTACCCTCCGGACAGGTCTAGATCAGCCCCAGCATTTT. Looking up the rest from reference TRBV19 and TRBJ1-5 gives the full variable domain: DGGITQSPKYLFRKEGQNVTLSCEQNLNHDAMYWYRQDPGQGLRLIYYSQIVNDFQKGDIAEGYSVSREKKESFPLTVTSAQKNPTAFYLCASTLRTGLDQPQHFGDGTRLSIL.

Here the CDR3 reads CAWSVGPGHNEQFF. As DNA, the CDR3 is TGTGCCTGGAGTGTGGGCCCAGGTCACAATGAGCAGTTCTTC. The V gene is TRBV30, the J gene TRBJ2-1; no definite D call. This CDR3 region has 14 residues. Germline V gives CDR1 GTSNPN, CDR2 SVGIG (reference sequence). V was cut by 0 bases and J by 5 bases, with 11 bases left in between.

As DNA, the CDR3 is TGCGCCAGCAGCTTGGAATTATTGCCGAAGGGAGCAGGGGGCCGGAACACTGAAGCTTTCTTT. It is translated as CASSLELLPKGAGGRNTEAFF. V usage is TRBV5-1 and J usage is TRBJ1-1; 8 positions agree with TRBD1. The CDR3 is made up of 21 amino acids. Germline trimming cut 0 bases from V and 1 base from J; bases unmatched to any gene: 20. The germline gives CDR1 SGHRS, CDR2 YFSETQ.

The V and J genes are TRBV2 and TRBJ2-1, with 13 bases matching TRBD2. CDR1 is SNHLY, CDR2 FYNNEI, per germline. This CDR3 comprises 15 residues. V lost 7 bases, J lost 8 bases, and 8 bases stayed unmatched. CDR3 protein: CASTEGTSGKHEQFF. The CDR3 region has the DNA TGTGCCAGCACTGAGGGGACTAGCGGGAAGCATGAGCAGTTCTTC.

This chain links TRBV5-1 with TRBJ2-7, with 10 positions matching TRBD2. CDR1 is SGHRS and CDR2 is YFSETQ in the germline V gene. V lost 4 bases, J lost 4 bases, and 8 bases stayed unmatched. This CDR3 is 15 amino acids long. As DNA, the CDR3 is TGCGCCAGCAGCGCCATAGCGGGAGGTCCGTACGAGCAGTACTTC. Translation: CASSAIAGGPYEQYF.

V usage is TRBV5-5 and J usage is TRBJ2-7; 9 bases match TRBD1. CDR1 and CDR2 (germline): SGHKS, YYEKEE (reference sequence). The length of the CDR3 is 14 residues. Unmatched junction bases numbered 6, after V lost 4 bases and J lost 4 bases. CDR3 residues: CASSPGGQGYEQYF. In DNA form, the CDR3 reads TGTGCCAGCAGCCCTGGTGGACAGGGGTACGAGCAGTACTTC. Drawing the rest from reference TRBV5-5 and TRBJ2-7, the complete variable domain is DAGVTQSPTHLIKTRGQQVTLRCSPISGHKSVSWYQQVLGQGPQFIFQYYEKEERGRGNFPDRFSARQFPNYSSELNVNALLLGDSALYLCASSPGGQGYEQYFGPGTRLTVT.

This chain connects TRBV19 to TRBJ2-7, with a weak D call TRBD1 (5 bases). The CDR3 has 15 amino acids. Between the trimmed V and J ends, which lost 4 bases and 6 bases, there was a span of 19 bases. Per germline, CDR1 LNHDA and CDR2 SQIVND (reference sequence). This chain's CDR3 is CASSNPGHIVGEQYF. Here the CDR3 DNA reads TGTGCCAGTAGTAATCCCGGACACATCGTCGGCGAGCAGTACTTC.

The chain's CDR3 is CATSRAGELFF. The CDR3 region has the DNA TGTGCCACTTCTCGGGCCGGGGAGCTGTTTTTT. The V call is TRBV9, the J call TRBJ2-2; D gene unclear. The CDR3 consists of 11 residues. From germline, CDR1 is SGDLS and CDR2 YYNGEE. V was cut by 9 bases and J by 6 bases, with 9 bases left in between.

This CDR3 is CASSPTLAASTDTQYF. The CDR3 nucleotides read TGTGCCAGCTCACCAACCCTAGCGGCTAGCACAGATACGCAGTATTTT. V gene TRBV18 combines with J gene TRBJ2-3; 7 bases match TRBD2. V dropped 2 bases and J dropped 0; count of bases not matched to a gene: 5. The CDR3 sequence is 16 residues long. Germline CDR1 and CDR2: KGHSH and LQKENI.

The chain combines TRBV15 with TRBJ2-5; D is unresolved. The J call is in doubt because the DNA end fits TRBJ2-7 better. Looked up from germline, CDR1 is LNHNV and CDR2 is YYDKDF (reference sequence). This CDR3 is 12 amino acids long. The CDR3 DNA reads TGTGCCACCAGCAGATCGGGTGACGAGCAGTACTTC. Translating gives CATSRSGDEQYF.

The chain is built from TRBV4-1 and TRBJ1-2; D not certain. Germline loops: CDR1 MGHRA, CDR2 YSYEKL. The length of the CDR3 is 14 residues. Trimming removed 1 base from V and 7 bases from J, with 13 bases in between. The CDR3 coding sequence is TGCGCCAGCAGCCAAGCTCTTCTGGAGATTGGCTACACCTTC. This codes for CASSQALLEIGYTF.

This clone was counted a few times. The chain is built from TRBV7-3 and TRBJ2-7; D is undetermined. Trimming removed 3 bases from V and 0 bases from J, with 6 bases in between. Germline CDR1 SGHTA, CDR2 FQGTGA. The CDR3 covers 13 residues. Written as DNA, the CDR3 is TGTGCCAGCAGCTTGGAGAGCTCCTACGAGCAGTACTTC. The encoded protein is CASSLESSYEQYF.

V is TRBV5-5 and J is TRBJ2-7; TRBD1 agrees at 8 bases. From germline, CDR1 is SGHKS and CDR2 YYEKEE (reference sequence). The CDR3 sequence is 14 residues long. With V trimmed by 4 bases and J by 3 bases, 6 bases remained unmatched. For the CDR3, the DNA is TGTGCCAGCAGCATACGACAGGGGAACTACGAGCAGTACTTC. It codes for CASSIRQGNYEQYF.

This clone was seen just once. At one boundary the junction diverges from the germline segment, which might be a read error. The chain combines TRBV5-1 with TRBJ1-3; 8 bases line up with TRBD1. This CDR3 has 15 amino acids. Germline lookup yields CDR1 SGHRS and CDR2 YFSETQ. This CDR3 reads CAGSSRTGTGNTIYF. The CDR3 DNA is TGCGCCGGCAGCTCCCGGACAGGGACCGGAAACACCATATATTTT. The full variable domain, in which reference TRBV5-1 and TRBJ1-3 provide the parts outside the CDR3, is KAGVTQTPRYLIKTRGQQVTLSCSPISGHRSVSWYQQTPGQGLQFLFEYFSETQRNKGNFPGRFSGRQFSNSRSEMNVSTLELGDSALYLCAGSSRTGTGNTIYFGEGSWLTVV.